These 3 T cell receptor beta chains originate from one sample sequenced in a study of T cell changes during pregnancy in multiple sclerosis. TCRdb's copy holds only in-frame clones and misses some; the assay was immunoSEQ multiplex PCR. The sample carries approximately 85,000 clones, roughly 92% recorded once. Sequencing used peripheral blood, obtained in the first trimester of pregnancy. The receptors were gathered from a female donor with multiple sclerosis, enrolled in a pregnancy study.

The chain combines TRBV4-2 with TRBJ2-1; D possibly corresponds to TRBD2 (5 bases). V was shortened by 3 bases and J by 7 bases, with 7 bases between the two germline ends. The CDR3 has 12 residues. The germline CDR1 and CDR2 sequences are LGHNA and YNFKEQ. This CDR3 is CASSHLANEQFF. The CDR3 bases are TGTGCCAGCAGCCATCTAGCTAATGAGCAGTTCTTC.

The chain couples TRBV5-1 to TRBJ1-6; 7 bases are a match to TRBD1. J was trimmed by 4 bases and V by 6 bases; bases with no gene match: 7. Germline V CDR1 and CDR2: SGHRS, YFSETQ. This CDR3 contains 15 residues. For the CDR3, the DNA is TGCGCCAGCAACCCAGGACAGGCTTATAATTCACCCCTCCACTTT. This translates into CASNPGQAYNSPLHF. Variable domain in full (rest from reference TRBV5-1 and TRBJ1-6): KAGVTQTPRYLIKTRGQQVTLSCSPISGHRSVSWYQQTPGQGLQFLFEYFSETQRNKGNFPGRFSGRQFSNSRSEMNVSTLELGDSALYLCASNPGQAYNSPLHFGNGTRLTVT.

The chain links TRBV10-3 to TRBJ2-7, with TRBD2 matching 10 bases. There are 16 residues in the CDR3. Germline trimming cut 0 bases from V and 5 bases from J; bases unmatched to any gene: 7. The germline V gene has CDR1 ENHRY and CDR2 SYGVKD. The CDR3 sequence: CAISESSGLAIDEQYF. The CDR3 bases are TGTGCCATCAGTGAGTCTTCGGGACTAGCGATCGACGAGCAGTACTTC.